What follows describes a single TCR beta chain. The sample originates from a study of blood T cell repertoires in COVID-19. Study as a whole: Acute and convalescent COVID-19 samples came from the United States, Italy and Spain. T cells, B-cell-depleted T cells, or PBMCs provided the cDNA or gDNA that served as material.

As processed by the authors: By means of reference gene primer amplification, nucleated cell counts were estimated. Clones were sequenced by immunoSEQ multiplex PCR, and TCRdb holds only the in-frame ones, with some missing. Clone size and the V and J calls come from that table; the DNA yielded D and trimming. This sample yields 250,000 to 350,000 clones, of which 70% to 90% are seen a single time; 3.5% to 5.5% belongs to the top ten. Cohort placement rested on clinical history that participants reported themselves. This clonotype was sampled from a woman aged 30 to 39 who had recovered from COVID-19. The sample was PBMCs or T cells enriched from blood (not recorded which).

CDR3 nucleotide sequence: TGTGCCAGCTCCCACACCGGGAGGGCAGTCGCAGGGTTTTCACCCCTCCACTTT. It codes for CASSHTGRAVAGFSPLHF. The rearrangement links TRBV18 to TRBJ1-6; a weak D match, TRBD1 (5 bases). The CDR3 spans 18 residues. Germline V gene lookup returns CDR1 KGHSH and CDR2 LQKENI. V was trimmed by 6 bases and J by 9 bases, leaving 27 bases between them.